This TCR beta chain was documented in a study of a mutant IDH1 vaccine in newly diagnosed glioma. Study in general: Previous care, which was radiotherapy, temozolomide, or both, most often involved both. General study findings and limits: Alterations occurring in top peripheral T cell clonotypes seemed unrelated to pseudoprogression.

The time point here: baseline, week 1 (first vaccination visit). Treatment in this sample: pre-vaccination baseline after standard-of-care therapy. Here immunoSEQ multiplex PCR was the method, and the copy in TCRdb shows in-frame clones only, minus some. Among tens of thousands of clones, roughly 80% were seen once, and the ten largest hold around 5.2%. This clone was detected a few times. Its antigen is still unknown. The sample here was PBMCs, taken from a glioma patient treated with radiotherapy, temozolomide or both. The source of this sequence is a middle-aged man with glioma. Some clones in this sample may be carry-over from other donors' samples.

The CDR3 sequence is CASSFPGGQTQYF. In DNA form, the CDR3 reads TGTGCCAGCAGCTTTCCCGGGGGACAGACCCAGTACTTC. The chain carries TRBV5-4 and TRBJ2-5; possible D gene TRBD2, 6 bases. Germline CDR1 is SGHNT and CDR2 is YYREEE (reference sequence). V was trimmed by 2 bases and J by 6 bases, leaving 11 bases between them. There are 13 residues in the CDR3.